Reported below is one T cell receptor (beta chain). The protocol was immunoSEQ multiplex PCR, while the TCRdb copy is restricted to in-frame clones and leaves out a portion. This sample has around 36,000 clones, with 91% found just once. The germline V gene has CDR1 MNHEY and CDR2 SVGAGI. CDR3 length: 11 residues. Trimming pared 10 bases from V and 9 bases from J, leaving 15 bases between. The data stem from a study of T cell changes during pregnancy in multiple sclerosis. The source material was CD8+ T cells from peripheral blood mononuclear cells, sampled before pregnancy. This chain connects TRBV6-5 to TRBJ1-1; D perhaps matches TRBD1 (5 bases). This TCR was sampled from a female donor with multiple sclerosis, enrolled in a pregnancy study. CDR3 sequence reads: CAIREGPKAFF. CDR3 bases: TGTGCCATCAGGGAGGGGCCTAAAGCTTTCTTT.